Shown below are 15 T cell receptor beta chains from a single sample sequenced in a study of T cells after yellow fever vaccination. TCRdb re-called the 5' RACE reads through MiXCR, storing one row per CDR3 protein. The table includes 450,000 to 550,000 distinct CDR3 sequences, less than 20% detected once. Sequencing used PBMCs, obtained 15 days after the yellow fever booster vaccination. The source of these receptors is a man aged 25 to 45 who received the YFV17D yellow fever vaccine.

A few counts support this clonotype. Here the CDR3 reads CASSKETGYTF. The CDR3 bases are TGTGCCAGTAGTAAGGAAACCGGCTACACCTTC. The chain has TRBV19 and TRBJ1-2; unclear D gene. With 4 bases removed from V and 8 bases from J, the gap between germline ends came to 8 bases. Germline CDR1 is LNHDA and CDR2 is SQIVND (reference sequence). The CDR3 is made up of 11 amino acids.

This clonotype was recorded a few times. The J gene is TRBJ2-1, the V gene TRBV5-6, with TRBD1 matching 8 bases. The CDR3 runs to 12 residues. The V gene end was trimmed by 2 bases and the J gene end by 14 bases; junction bases not matched to a gene: 6. The germline V gene has CDR1 SGHDT and CDR2 YYEEEE. CDR3 sequence reads: CASSFRDRPEFF. DNA of the CDR3: TGTGCCAGCAGCTTCCGGGACAGGCCGGAGTTCTTC.

This clonotype occurred a few times. The chain recombines TRBV20-1 with TRBJ2-3, with D possibly being TRBD2 (6 bases). The CDR3 length is 14 residues. The germline CDR1 and CDR2 sequences are DFQATT and SNEGSKA (reference sequence). The CDR3 sequence: CSHVWRESTDTQYF. The CDR3 bases are TGCAGCCATGTCTGGAGGGAAAGCACAGATACGCAGTATTTT.

The chain carries TRBV25-1 and TRBJ2-7; 9 nucleotides line up with TRBD1. The CDR3 runs 13 residues. The germline gives CDR1 MGHDK, CDR2 SYGVNS. V lost 7 bases and J lost 6; bases outside the gene matches: 7. The DNA for the CDR3 is TGTGCCAGCAAGGGGACAGGGAGAGGCGAGCAGTACTTC. It specifies CASKGTGRGEQYF.

This clonotype has just a few counts. V and J are TRBV20-1 and TRBJ2-1; the D gene could be TRBD1 or TRBD2 (5 bases each). Trimming stripped 5 bases from V and 4 bases from J, with 15 bases between. CDR1 is DFQATT, CDR2 SNEGSKA, per germline (reference sequence). The CDR3 loop spans 14 amino acids. Here the CDR3 reads CSASGTRRYNEQFF. As DNA, the CDR3 is TGCAGTGCTTCCGGGACCCGACGGTACAATGAGCAGTTCTTC.

This clonotype occurred a few times. The chain employs TRBV7-8 and TRBJ2-1; TRBD2 agrees at 9 bases. V shed 3 bases and J 0 bases; nucleotides not matched to a gene: 3. The CDR3 is 16 amino acids. Germline-derived CDR1 and CDR2 are SGHVS and FQNEAQ. The CDR3 DNA reads as TGTGCCAGCAGCTTTAGCGGGGGTAGCTCCTACAATGAGCAGTTCTTC. Translating it yields CASSFSGGSSYNEQFF.

The rearrangement joins TRBV6-5 to TRBJ2-3; unclear D gene. The CDR3 has 18 amino acids. V was shortened by 0 bases and J by 0 bases, with 16 bases between the two germline ends. Germline CDR1 is MNHEY and CDR2 is SVGAGI. The CDR3 DNA is TGTGCCAGCAGTTACTCCGCTTGGGCTGCCTCTAGCACAGATACGCAGTATTTT. It is translated as CASSYSAWAASSTDTQYF.

The CDR3 reads CASSSSGKNTEAFF. CDR3 bases: TGTGCCAGCTCCTCCTCAGGGAAGAACACTGAAGCTTTCTTT. This chain uses TRBV7-9 with TRBJ1-1; a possible D gene is TRBD1 (5 bases). The V end was cut by 8 bases, the J end by 1 base, with 14 bases between. Germline V CDR1 and CDR2: SEHNR, FQNEAQ (reference sequence). The CDR3 is 14 amino acids. The variable domain in full, completed from reference TRBV7-9 and TRBJ1-1, reads DTGVSQNPRHKITKRGQNVTFRCDPISEHNRLYWYRQTLGQGPEFLTYFQNEAQLEKSRLLSDRFSAERPKGSFSTLEIQRTEQGDSAMYLCASSSSGKNTEAFFGQGTRLTVV.

The chain recombines TRBV28 with TRBJ1-3; D ambiguous. Germline V gene data show CDR1 as MDHEN and CDR2 as SYDVKM. This CDR3 has 17 amino acids. V was clipped by 0 bases and J by 0 bases, with 12 bases between them. CDR3 loop: CASSLWRGSNSGNTIYF. The CDR3 DNA reads TGTGCCAGCAGTTTATGGCGGGGTTCGAACTCTGGAAACACCATATATTTT.

The rearrangement links TRBV5-1 to TRBJ2-2; unclear D gene. Germline lookup yields CDR1 SGHRS and CDR2 YFSETQ. The CDR3 runs to 14 residues. Trimming removed 2 bases from V and 3 bases from J, with 8 bases in between. The CDR3 sequence is CASSFTADTGELFF. The CDR3 coding sequence is TGCGCCAGCAGCTTTACCGCGGACACCGGGGAGCTGTTTTTT.

In its sample, this clonotype was seen a few times. The chain carries TRBV20-1 and TRBJ2-5, with D perhaps TRBD2 (5 bases). The V end was cut by 0 bases, the J end by 5 bases, with 16 bases between. Looked up from germline, CDR1 is DFQATT and CDR2 is SNEGSKA (reference sequence). This CDR3 region has 15 residues. The CDR3 DNA reads TGCAGTGCTAGAGATATTAGCGAAGGAACGGAGACCCAGTACTTC. Translated, it gives CSARDISEGTETQYF.

This clonotype occurred a few times. The rearrangement joins TRBV5-1 to TRBJ2-5, with D perhaps matching TRBD1 (5 bases). The CDR3 has 16 amino acids. Trimming took off 0 bases at V and 5 bases at J, with 17 bases between the two ends. CDR1 and CDR2 from the germline V gene are SGHRS and YFSETQ. The DNA of the CDR3 is TGCGCCAGCAGCTTGGAGTGGGGCCCATTTGAGGAGACCCAGTACTTC. Translation gives CASSLEWGPFEETQYF.

This clonotype was picked up a small number of times. The J gene is TRBJ2-2, the V gene TRBV7-9; D gene uncertain. The CDR3 runs 14 residues. Germline loops: CDR1 SEHNR, CDR2 FQNEAQ (reference sequence). V shed 5 bases and J shed 3 bases, with 10 bases lying between them. The CDR3 here is CASSQTEYTGELFF. CDR3 DNA: TGTGCCAGCAGCCAAACGGAGTACACCGGGGAGCTGTTTTTT.

The chain employs TRBV7-9 and TRBJ2-3; the match to TRBD1 covers 7 bases. J lost 2 bases, V lost 2 bases, and 7 bases had no gene match. Per the germline V gene, CDR1 is SEHNR and CDR2 is FQNEAQ (reference sequence). This CDR3 is 16 amino acids long. The DNA of the CDR3 is TGTGCCAGCAGCTTATCCCGGGACAGAGACACAGATACGCAGTATTTT. Translated: CASSLSRDRDTDTQYF.

This clonotype occurred a few times. V usage is TRBV5-4 and J usage is TRBJ1-4, with TRBD1 matching over 9 bases. The V and J ends lost 1 base and 4 bases, in that order; junction bases with no gene match: 2. This CDR3 has 15 residues. CDR1 and CDR2 from the germline V gene are SGHNT and YYREEE (reference sequence). CDR3 protein: CASSLKTGGNEKLFF. As DNA, the CDR3 is TGTGCCAGCAGCTTGAAGACAGGGGGTAATGAAAAACTGTTTTTT. Complete variable domain (other parts from reference TRBV5-4 and TRBJ1-4): ETGVTQSPTHLIKTRGQQVTLRCSSQSGHNTVSWYQQALGQGPQFIFQYYREEENGRGNFPPRFSGLQFPNYSSELNVNALELDDSALYLCASSLKTGGNEKLFFGSGTQLSVL.